This TCR beta chain is drawn from a study of cytomegalovirus exposure and HLA in healthy donors. The PCR made use of 60 Vbeta and 13 Jbeta primers. Method: immunoSEQ multiplex PCR; TCRdb's copy keeps in-frame clones and lacks some. Among about 160,000 clones listed, around 82% were seen once. For this clone: Its antigen is not known.

The CDR3 has 15 residues. V was pared by 5 bases and J by 7 bases, with 11 bases of the junction left unmatched. CDR1 SEHNR and CDR2 FQNEAQ come from the germline V gene (reference sequence). Study conclusions and caveats: Presence/absence analyses took donor sequencing depth as roughly uniform. V- and J-gene trimming of TCR beta was linked (in a later analysis) to a missense DCLRE1C variant.

The sample was PBMCs. This sequence joins TRBV7-9 and TRBJ2-7; 10 nucleotides agree with TRBD2. The TCR originated in a man aged 50-60 years in good health and CMV-seropositive. The CDR3 sequence: CASSGRGLAAREQYF. CDR3 nucleotide sequence: TGTGCCAGCAGCGGCCGAGGACTAGCGGCCCGGGAGCAGTACTTC.